Listed here are 32 T cell receptor beta chains from one sample, sequenced in a study of shared clonotypes between healthy human individuals. Method: immunoSEQ multiplex PCR; TCRdb's copy keeps in-frame clones and lacks some. The table has under 600,000 clones, more than 95% seen once. The naive CD8 subset, CD45RO-negative cells positively selected for CCR7, excluded terminally differentiated effector memory CD45RA+ cells. What was sequenced was naive CD8+ T cells sorted from blood. The receptors come from a man aged 25-45 years in good health.

V and J are TRBV18 and TRBJ2-7; either TRBD1 or TRBD2 may fit D (5 bases each). V lost 6 bases to trimming and J lost 4 bases, with 19 bases between them. The CDR3 is 15 amino acids. Germline V gene data show CDR1 as KGHSH and CDR2 as LQKENI. In DNA form, the CDR3 reads TGTGCCAGCTCCCCCGGGACGGCCCCTTGGTACGAGCAGTACTTC. It is translated as CASSPGTAPWYEQYF.

The genes are TRBV7-9 and TRBJ2-7; 7 nucleotides match TRBD1. Germline lookup yields CDR1 SEHNR and CDR2 FQNEAQ (reference sequence). Trimming cost V 1 base and J 3 bases; bases outside gene matches: 6. This CDR3 is 15 amino acids long. The CDR3: CASSLDLGQIYEQYF. For the CDR3, the DNA is TGTGCCAGCAGCTTAGATCTGGGACAGATCTACGAGCAGTACTTC. Full variable domain (missing parts from reference TRBV7-9 and TRBJ2-7): DTGVSQNPRHKITKRGQNVTFRCDPISEHNRLYWYRQTLGQGPEFLTYFQNEAQLEKSRLLSDRFSAERPKGSFSTLEIQRTEQGDSAMYLCASSLDLGQIYEQYFGPGTRLTVT.

J is TRBJ2-3 and V is TRBV11-2; 7 bases are a match to TRBD2. The V gene's germline CDR1 is SGHAT and CDR2 FQNNGV. The V gene end was trimmed by 5 bases and the J gene end by 1 base; junction bases not matched to a gene: 6. The CDR3 spans 15 residues. CDR3 bases: TGTGCCAGCAGCACTGAAAGCGGGGGCACAGATACGCAGTATTTT. It yields the protein CASSTESGGTDTQYF.

The chain has TRBV4-1 and TRBJ2-7, with 8 bases lining up with TRBD2. J was trimmed by 0 bases and V by 4 bases; bases with no gene match: 8. From germline, CDR1 is MGHRA and CDR2 YSYEKL. The CDR3 is made up of 16 amino acids. In DNA, the CDR3 is TGCGCCAGCAGCCGGTCTAGCGGGCAAAACTCCTACGAGCAGTACTTC. Its translation: CASSRSSGQNSYEQYF.

This clone was observed a single time. The chain combines TRBV7-6 with TRBJ2-7; D is perhaps TRBD2 (5 bases). The CDR3 extends over 12 amino acids. Per germline, CDR1 SGHVS and CDR2 FNYEAQ. Trimming shortened V by 9 bases and J by 6 bases, and 15 bases separated the two germline ends. In DNA form, the CDR3 reads TGTGCCAGTACGGGCCCGGGGTTCGAGCAGTACTTC. Translation gives CASTGPGFEQYF.

The chain combines TRBV29-1 with TRBJ2-7; 8 bases map to TRBD2. Losses at the gene ends were 0 bases for V and 0 bases for J; bases not matched to a gene: 7. Germline V lookup: CDR1 SQVTM, CDR2 ANQGSEA. The CDR3 is 16 amino acids. This chain's CDR3 is CSVEDHREGSSYEQYF. The CDR3 DNA reads as TGCAGCGTTGAAGATCATCGGGAGGGGAGCTCCTACGAGCAGTACTTC.

The chain joins TRBV10-3 to TRBJ2-7, with D perhaps TRBD1 or TRBD2 (5 bases each). The germline V gene encodes CDR1 ENHRY and CDR2 SYGVKD. The CDR3 totals 14 residues. V dropped 0 bases and J dropped 4 bases, with 10 bases sitting between them. CDR3 loop: CAISESTGLYEQYF. CDR3 DNA sequence: TGTGCCATCAGTGAGTCTACAGGACTTTACGAGCAGTACTTC.

The V gene is TRBV29-1, the J gene TRBJ2-1; TRBD2 is a possible D gene (5 bases). CDR1 and CDR2 from the germline V gene are SQVTM and ANQGSEA. Trimming left V 6 bases short and J 3 bases short, with 12 bases between. The CDR3 is 13 residues long. The CDR3 DNA reads TGCAGCGTGGGAACTAGTGACTACAATGAGCAGTTCTTC. Its protein product is CSVGTSDYNEQFF.

This rearrangement joins TRBV6-5 to TRBJ1-1, with D unresolved. From germline, CDR1 is MNHEY and CDR2 SVGAGI. V dropped 5 bases and J dropped 0 bases, with 13 bases sitting between them. This CDR3 has 15 residues. CDR3 protein: CASSLAAGLNTEAFF. The CDR3 nucleotides are TGTGCCAGCAGTCTTGCCGCAGGATTGAACACTGAAGCTTTCTTT.

The chain has TRBV29-1 and TRBJ1-1; no firm D call. The CDR3 length is 16 residues. The germline CDR1 and CDR2 sequences are SQVTM and ANQGSEA. Trimming stripped 3 bases from V and 0 bases from J, with 17 bases between. For the CDR3, the DNA is TGCAGCGTTGATCGGGCCGGCAGAGTGATGAACACTGAAGCTTTCTTT. This sequence encodes CSVDRAGRVMNTEAFF.

The chain links TRBV5-6 to TRBJ2-7; D ambiguous. The CDR3 has 13 amino acids. Germline V gene data show CDR1 as SGHDT and CDR2 as YYEEEE. V lost 2 bases and J 2 bases, leaving 8 bases between the germline ends. CDR3 loop: CASSFSGAYEQYF. The CDR3 bases are TGTGCCAGCAGCTTCTCCGGCGCCTACGAGCAGTACTTC. The whole variable domain, filled in from reference TRBV5-6 and TRBJ2-7, reads DAGVTQSPTHLIKTRGQQVTLRCSPKSGHDTVSWYQQALGQGPQFIFQYYEEEERQRGNFPDRFSGHQFPNYSSELNVNALLLGDSALYLCASSFSGAYEQYFGPGTRLTVT.

The chain uses TRBV7-9 and TRBJ2-1; D is ambiguous. The CDR3 is made up of 14 amino acids. Trimming took 1 base from V and 10 from J, leaving 14 bases between them. The germline V gene encodes CDR1 SEHNR and CDR2 FQNEAQ (reference sequence). For the CDR3, the DNA is TGTGCCAGCAGCTTAGAGGCAGGCGGCACCGAGCAGTTCTTC. Protein product: CASSLEAGGTEQFF.

The V gene is TRBV14, the J gene TRBJ2-7, with D perhaps TRBD1 or TRBD2 (5 bases each). CDR3 size: 16 residues. Germline CDR1 reads SGHDN; CDR2 reads FVKESK. V was trimmed by 0 bases and J by 4 bases, leaving 16 bases between them. CDR3 coding DNA: TGTGCCAGCAGCCAAGATATAGGGGAGAGAAGGTACGAGCAGTACTTC. Translation gives CASSQDIGERRYEQYF.

The chain joins TRBV4-1 to TRBJ2-7; 8 bases fit TRBD2. Germline values: CDR1 MGHRA, CDR2 YSYEKL. The CDR3 length is 15 residues. V gave up 4 bases and J gave up 5 bases; unmatched junction bases: 10. The CDR3 bases are TGCGCCAGCAGCCCCACCGGGACTAGGACCCACGAGCAGTACTTC. Translating gives CASSPTGTRTHEQYF.

The chain recombines TRBV11-2 with TRBJ2-1; 13 bases are shared with TRBD2. The trim removed 5 bases at V and 1 base at J, leaving 8 bases unmatched. Germline-derived CDR1 and CDR2 are SGHAT and FQNNGV. The CDR3 consists of 18 residues. The CDR3 bases are TGTGCCAGCAGCATCGGACTAGCGGGAGAGGTATCCTACAATGAGCAGTTCTTC. Protein: CASSIGLAGEVSYNEQFF.

The CDR3 DNA reads TGTGCCAGCAGCTTAGATCGTCTGACCCCAAAGAACGGGGTCGAGCAGTACTTC. Protein sequence: CASSLDRLTPKNGVEQYF. The chain recombines TRBV7-9 with TRBJ2-7, with D perhaps TRBD2 (5 bases). Between the trimmed V and J ends, which lost 1 base and 6 bases, there was a span of 25 bases. CDR1 SEHNR and CDR2 FQNEAQ come from the germline V gene (reference sequence). This CDR3 has 18 residues.

The chain links TRBV5-6 to TRBJ1-2; D gene uncertain. Germline-derived CDR1 and CDR2 are SGHDT and YYEEEE. This CDR3 is built from 13 residues. V lost 0 bases and J 4 bases, leaving 7 bases between the germline ends. CDR3 amino acids: CASSLEAFYGYTF. The CDR3 DNA reads TGTGCCAGCAGCTTGGAAGCTTTCTATGGCTACACCTTC. The variable domain in full, with the rest retrieved from reference TRBV5-6 and TRBJ1-2, is DAGVTQSPTHLIKTRGQQVTLRCSPKSGHDTVSWYQQALGQGPQFIFQYYEEEERQRGNFPDRFSGHQFPNYSSELNVNALLLGDSALYLCASSLEAFYGYTFGSGTRLTVV.

With respect to this clone: Other DNA sequences within the sample encode an identical CDR3. The chain is built from TRBV27 and TRBJ2-7; D unresolved. Between the trimmed V and J ends, which lost 8 bases and 4 bases, there was a span of 6 bases. The CDR3 is 10 residues long. The germline V gene encodes CDR1 MNHEY and CDR2 SMNVEV (reference sequence). For the CDR3, the DNA is TGTGCCAGCGGAAAGTACGAGCAGTACTTC. Translated: CASGKYEQYF.

V and J are TRBV7-9 and TRBJ1-5; weak D call: TRBD1 (6 bases). V gave up 1 base and J gave up 1 base, with 11 bases separating them. Per the germline V gene, CDR1 is SEHNR and CDR2 is FQNEAQ (reference sequence). The CDR3 consists of 16 residues. The CDR3 DNA follows: TGTGCCAGCAGCTTAGGGGGGGGCACGAGCAATCAGCCCCAGCATTTT. Protein: CASSLGGGTSNQPQHF.

J is TRBJ1-1 and V is TRBV25-1; 7 bases are shared with TRBD1. The germline gives CDR1 MGHDK, CDR2 SYGVNS. Losses at the gene ends were 0 bases for V and 6 bases for J; bases not matched to a gene: 4. CDR3 length: 14 residues. CDR3 DNA: TGTGCCAGCAGTGAATATTGGGACAGCTCTGAAGCTTTCTTT. Protein: CASSEYWDSSEAFF.

The V gene is TRBV9, the J gene TRBJ1-1, with 11 bases fitting TRBD1. J was trimmed by 5 bases and V by 4 bases; bases with no gene match: 7. Germline loops: CDR1 SGDLS, CDR2 YYNGEE. The CDR3 totals 15 residues. The CDR3 spells CASSPTGQGATEAFF. The CDR3 bases are TGTGCCAGCAGCCCGACCGGACAGGGGGCGACTGAAGCTTTCTTT.

Comments on this clone: Different DNA sequences within this sample yield the same CDR3. V usage is TRBV27 and J usage is TRBJ1-1; 7 bases agree with TRBD1. Trimming removed 5 bases from V and 0 bases from J; junction bases left unmatched: 0. CDR1 MNHEY and CDR2 SMNVEV come from the germline V gene (reference sequence). This CDR3 contains 13 residues. CDR3 DNA sequence: TGTGCCAGCAGTCAGGGGGTGAACACTGAAGCTTTCTTT. It yields the protein CASSQGVNTEAFF.

The V call is TRBV11-2, the J call TRBJ2-6; tentatively, D is TRBD2 (6 bases). This CDR3 comprises 19 residues. Trimming stripped 3 bases from V and 0 bases from J, with 18 bases between. Germline V gives CDR1 SGHAT, CDR2 FQNNGV. The CDR3 DNA sequence: TGTGCCAGCAGCTTCCCGCGGGGTAGCGGAGACTCTGGGGCCAACGTCCTGACTTTC. This sequence encodes CASSFPRGSGDSGANVLTF.

A word on this clone: A read error may produce the germline difference seen at one junction end. The rearrangement joins TRBV7-7 to TRBJ2-7; 8 positions match TRBD1. The germline V gene has CDR1 SSHAT and CDR2 FNYEAQ (reference sequence). This CDR3 region has 13 residues. The CDR3 DNA is TGTGCTAGCAGCTTCGACAGGGGATACGAGCAGTACTTC. The encoded protein is CASSFDRGYEQYF.

The chain is built from TRBV29-1 and TRBJ2-1; 8 positions agree with TRBD2. V was clipped by 7 bases and J by 3 bases; unmatched bases: 11. CDR1 is SQVTM, CDR2 ANQGSEA, per germline. The CDR3 covers 15 residues. CDR3 amino acids: CSAAGVAGSYNEQFF. CDR3 bases: TGCAGCGCCGCCGGGGTAGCGGGAAGCTACAATGAGCAGTTCTTC.

The chain joins TRBV11-2 to TRBJ1-2; D is unresolved. The CDR3 has 14 residues. V lost 1 base and J 2 bases, leaving 8 bases between the germline ends. CDR1 and CDR2 (germline): SGHAT, FQNNGV. In DNA, the CDR3 is TGTGCCAGCAGCTTAGTGTCGGAAAACTATGGCTACACCTTC. Translation: CASSLVSENYGYTF.

The gene calls are TRBV27 and TRBJ2-5; the D is unclear. Germline lookup yields CDR1 MNHEY and CDR2 SMNVEV (reference sequence). V gave up 5 bases and J gave up 1 base, with 14 bases separating them. The CDR3 has 15 residues. The CDR3 nucleotides read TGTGCCAGCAGTCCCCATAGGGAACCCCAAGAGACCCAGTACTTC. Amino acids: CASSPHREPQETQYF.

The CDR3 sequence is CASRIVDRANNEQFF. The DNA of the CDR3 is TGTGCCAGCAGAATTGTGGACAGGGCTAACAATGAGCAGTTCTTC. The chain recombines TRBV7-2 with TRBJ2-1; 8 nucleotides line up with TRBD1. Per the germline V gene, CDR1 is SGHTA and CDR2 is FQGNSA. The CDR3 has 15 amino acids. J was trimmed by 5 bases and V by 6 bases; bases with no gene match: 9.

The chain couples TRBV5-1 to TRBJ1-1, with D unclear. The germline V gene has CDR1 SGHRS and CDR2 YFSETQ. The CDR3 is 13 amino acids. The V end lost 1 base, the J end lost 2 bases, and 6 bases lay between the germline ends. The CDR3 bases are TGCGCCAGCAGCTTGCAGGCCAACACTGAAGCTTTCTTT. Protein product: CASSLQANTEAFF.

This rearrangement joins TRBV5-4 to TRBJ2-2, with D perhaps matching TRBD1 (5 bases). The CDR3 covers 14 residues. Germline V lookup: CDR1 SGHNT, CDR2 YYREEE (reference sequence). Trimming took 2 bases from V and 3 from J, leaving 8 bases between them. The CDR3 nucleotides read TGTGCCAGCAGCTTCGAAGGGGACACCGGGGAGCTGTTTTTT. Its translation: CASSFEGDTGELFF.

V and J are TRBV5-6 and TRBJ1-2, with unresolved D. The germline V gene encodes CDR1 SGHDT and CDR2 YYEEEE. The germline V and J ends were trimmed by 4 bases and 8 bases, with 12 bases remaining between them. The CDR3 is 12 amino acids. CDR3 sequence (DNA): TGTGCCAGCAGCCCCACCCTGGGGGGCTACACCTTC. Protein: CASSPTLGGYTF.

For this clone: The identical CDR3 is also encoded by other nucleotide sequences in the sample. The V call is TRBV18, the J call TRBJ2-7, with 7 positions matching TRBD1. The CDR3 totals 13 residues. Germline lookup yields CDR1 KGHSH and CDR2 LQKENI. With 2 bases clipped from V and 2 bases from J, the junction kept 0 bases outside the gene matches. The CDR3 nucleotides read TGTGCCAGCTCACCAGGGACAGCCTACGAGCAGTACTTC. Its protein is CASSPGTAYEQYF.